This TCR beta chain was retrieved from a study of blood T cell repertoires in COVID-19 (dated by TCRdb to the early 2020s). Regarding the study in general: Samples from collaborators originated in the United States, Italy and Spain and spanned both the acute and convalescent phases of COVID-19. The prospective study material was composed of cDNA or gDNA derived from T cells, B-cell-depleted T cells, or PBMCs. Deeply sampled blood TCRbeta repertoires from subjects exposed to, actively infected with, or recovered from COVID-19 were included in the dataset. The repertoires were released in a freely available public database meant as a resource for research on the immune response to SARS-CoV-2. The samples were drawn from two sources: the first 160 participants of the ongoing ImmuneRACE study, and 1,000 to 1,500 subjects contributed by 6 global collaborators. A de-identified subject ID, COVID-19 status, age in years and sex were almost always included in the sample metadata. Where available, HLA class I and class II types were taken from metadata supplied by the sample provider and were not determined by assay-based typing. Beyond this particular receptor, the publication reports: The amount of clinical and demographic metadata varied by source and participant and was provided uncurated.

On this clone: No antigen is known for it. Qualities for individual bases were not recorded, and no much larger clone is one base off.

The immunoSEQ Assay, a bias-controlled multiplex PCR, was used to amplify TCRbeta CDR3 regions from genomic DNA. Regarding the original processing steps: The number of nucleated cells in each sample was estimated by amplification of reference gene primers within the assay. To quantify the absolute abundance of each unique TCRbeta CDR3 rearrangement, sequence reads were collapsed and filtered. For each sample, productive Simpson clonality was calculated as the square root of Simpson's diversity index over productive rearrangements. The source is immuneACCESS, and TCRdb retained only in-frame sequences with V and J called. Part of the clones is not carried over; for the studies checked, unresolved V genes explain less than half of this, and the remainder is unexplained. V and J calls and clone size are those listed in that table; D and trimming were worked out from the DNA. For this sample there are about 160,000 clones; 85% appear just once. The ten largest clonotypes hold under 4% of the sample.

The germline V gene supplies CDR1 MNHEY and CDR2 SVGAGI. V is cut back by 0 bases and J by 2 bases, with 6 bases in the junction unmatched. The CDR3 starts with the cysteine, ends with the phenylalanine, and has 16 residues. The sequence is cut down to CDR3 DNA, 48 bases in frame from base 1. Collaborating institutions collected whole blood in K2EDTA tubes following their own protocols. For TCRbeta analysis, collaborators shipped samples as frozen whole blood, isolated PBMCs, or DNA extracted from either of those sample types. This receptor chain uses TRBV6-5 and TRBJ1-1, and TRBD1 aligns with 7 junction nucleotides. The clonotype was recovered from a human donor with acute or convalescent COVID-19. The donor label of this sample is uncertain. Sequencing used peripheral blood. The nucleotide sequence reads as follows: TGTGCCAGCAGTTACTCGGGTCGACAGGGAAACACTGAAGCTTTCTTT. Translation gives CASSYSGRQGNTEAFF.